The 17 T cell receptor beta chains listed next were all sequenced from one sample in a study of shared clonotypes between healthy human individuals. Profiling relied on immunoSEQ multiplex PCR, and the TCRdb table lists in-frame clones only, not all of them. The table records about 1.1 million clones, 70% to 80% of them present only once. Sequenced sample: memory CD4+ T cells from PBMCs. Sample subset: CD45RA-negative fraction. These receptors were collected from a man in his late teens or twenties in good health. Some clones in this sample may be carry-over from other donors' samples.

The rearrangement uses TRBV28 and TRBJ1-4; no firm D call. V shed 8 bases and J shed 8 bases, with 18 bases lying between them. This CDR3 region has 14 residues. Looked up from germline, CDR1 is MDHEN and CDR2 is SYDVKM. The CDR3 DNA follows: TGTGCCAGCGGGCCTACTCGGTCACGAGAAAAACTGTTTTTT. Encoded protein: CASGPTRSREKLFF.

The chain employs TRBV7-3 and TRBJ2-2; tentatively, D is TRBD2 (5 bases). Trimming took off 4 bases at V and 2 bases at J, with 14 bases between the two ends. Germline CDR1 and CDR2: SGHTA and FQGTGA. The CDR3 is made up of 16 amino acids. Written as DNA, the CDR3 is TGTGCCAGCAGCTGGACTGGTTCCCCAAACACCGGGGAGCTGTTTTTT. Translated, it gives CASSWTGSPNTGELFF. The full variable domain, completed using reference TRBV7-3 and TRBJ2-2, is GAGVSQTPSNKVTEKGKYVELRCDPISGHTALYWYRQSLGQGPEFLIYFQGTGAADDSGLPNDRFFAVRPEGSVSTLKIQRTERGDSAVYLCASSWTGSPNTGELFFGEGSRLTVL.

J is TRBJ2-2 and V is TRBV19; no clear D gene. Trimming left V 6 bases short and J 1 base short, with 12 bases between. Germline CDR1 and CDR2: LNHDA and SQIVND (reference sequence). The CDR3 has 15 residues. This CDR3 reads CASSLLEVNTGELFF. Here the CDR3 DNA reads TGTGCCAGTAGCCTGCTCGAGGTGAACACCGGGGAGCTGTTTTTT. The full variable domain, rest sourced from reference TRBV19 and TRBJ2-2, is DGGITQSPKYLFRKEGQNVTLSCEQNLNHDAMYWYRQDPGQGLRLIYYSQIVNDFQKGDIAEGYSVSREKKESFPLTVTSAQKNPTAFYLCASSLLEVNTGELFFGEGSRLTVL.

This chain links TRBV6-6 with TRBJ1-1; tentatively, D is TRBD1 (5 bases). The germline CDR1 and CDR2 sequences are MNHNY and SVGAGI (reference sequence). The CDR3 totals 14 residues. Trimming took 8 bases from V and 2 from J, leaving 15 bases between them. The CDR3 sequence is CASAWDLSNTEAFF. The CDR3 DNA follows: TGTGCCAGCGCTTGGGACCTCTCCAACACTGAAGCTTTCTTT.

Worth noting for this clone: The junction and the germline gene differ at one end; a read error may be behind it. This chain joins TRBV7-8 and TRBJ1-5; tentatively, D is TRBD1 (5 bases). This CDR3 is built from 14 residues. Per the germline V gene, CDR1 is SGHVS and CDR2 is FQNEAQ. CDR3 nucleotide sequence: TGTGTCAGCAGCGGGAGAGGGGCTCGTCAGCCCCAGCATTTT. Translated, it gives CVSSGRGARQPQHF.

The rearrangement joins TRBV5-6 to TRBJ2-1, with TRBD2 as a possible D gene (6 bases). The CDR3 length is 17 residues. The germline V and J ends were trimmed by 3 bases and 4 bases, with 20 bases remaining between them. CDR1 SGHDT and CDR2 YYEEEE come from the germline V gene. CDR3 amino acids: CASSSPPSGRQYNEQFF. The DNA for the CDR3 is TGTGCCAGCAGCTCCCCACCGAGCGGGCGCCAATACAATGAGCAGTTCTTC.

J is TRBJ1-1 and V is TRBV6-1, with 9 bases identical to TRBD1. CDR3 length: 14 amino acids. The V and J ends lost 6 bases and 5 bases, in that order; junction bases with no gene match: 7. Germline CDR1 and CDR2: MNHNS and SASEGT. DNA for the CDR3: TGTGCCAGCAGCGAGGACAGGGGATGGACTGAAGCTTTCTTT. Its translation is CASSEDRGWTEAFF.

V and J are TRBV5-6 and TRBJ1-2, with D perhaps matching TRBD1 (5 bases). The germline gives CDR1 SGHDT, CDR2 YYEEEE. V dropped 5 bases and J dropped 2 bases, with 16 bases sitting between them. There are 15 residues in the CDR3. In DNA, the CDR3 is TGTGCCAGCAGTCCCTCGAGGGGCGCGAACTATGGCTACACCTTC. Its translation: CASSPSRGANYGYTF.

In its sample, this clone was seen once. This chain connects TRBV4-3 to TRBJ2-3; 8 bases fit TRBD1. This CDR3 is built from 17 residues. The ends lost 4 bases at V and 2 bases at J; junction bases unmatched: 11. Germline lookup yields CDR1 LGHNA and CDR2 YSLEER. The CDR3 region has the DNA TGCGCCAGCAGCCCCCTAAGGACAGGGAGTCTCACAGATACGCAGTATTTT. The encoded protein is CASSPLRTGSLTDTQYF.

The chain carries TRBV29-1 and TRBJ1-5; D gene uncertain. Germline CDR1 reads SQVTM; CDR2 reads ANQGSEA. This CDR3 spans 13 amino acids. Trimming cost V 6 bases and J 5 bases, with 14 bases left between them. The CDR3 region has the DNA TGCAGCGTCACGTCCCACTTTGATCAGCCCCAGCATTTT. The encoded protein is CSVTSHFDQPQHF.

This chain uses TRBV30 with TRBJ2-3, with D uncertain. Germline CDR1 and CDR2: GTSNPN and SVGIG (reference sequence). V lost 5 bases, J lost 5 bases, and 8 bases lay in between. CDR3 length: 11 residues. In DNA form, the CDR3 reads TGTGCCTGGGCACTGGGAGATACGCAGTATTTT. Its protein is CAWALGDTQYF.

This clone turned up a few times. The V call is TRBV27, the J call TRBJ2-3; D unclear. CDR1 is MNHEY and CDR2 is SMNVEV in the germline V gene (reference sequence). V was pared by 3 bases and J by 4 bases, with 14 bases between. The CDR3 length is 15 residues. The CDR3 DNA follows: TGTGCCAGCAGTTTTAGGTTTCCTCTACCAGATACGCAGTATTTT. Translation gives CASSFRFPLPDTQYF.

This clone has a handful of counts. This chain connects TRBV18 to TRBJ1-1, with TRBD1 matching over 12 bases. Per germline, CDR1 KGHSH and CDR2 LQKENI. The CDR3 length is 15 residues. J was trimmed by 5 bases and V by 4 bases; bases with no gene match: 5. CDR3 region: CASSRGQGAKTEAFF. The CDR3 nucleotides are TGTGCCAGCTCACGGGGACAGGGGGCAAAAACTGAAGCTTTCTTT.

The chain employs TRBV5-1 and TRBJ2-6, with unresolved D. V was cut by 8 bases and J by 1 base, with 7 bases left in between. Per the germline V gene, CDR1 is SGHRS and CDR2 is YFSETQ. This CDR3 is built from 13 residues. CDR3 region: CASRESGANVLTF. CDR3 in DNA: TGCGCCAGTCGAGAGTCTGGGGCCAACGTCCTGACTTTC.

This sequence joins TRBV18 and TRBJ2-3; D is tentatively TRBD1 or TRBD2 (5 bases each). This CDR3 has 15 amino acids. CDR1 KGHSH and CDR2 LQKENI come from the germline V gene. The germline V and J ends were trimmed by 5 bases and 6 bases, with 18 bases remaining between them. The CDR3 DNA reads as TGTGCCAGCTCAGGGCGCCGGGAAGGGGCCGATACGCAGTATTTT. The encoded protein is CASSGRREGADTQYF.

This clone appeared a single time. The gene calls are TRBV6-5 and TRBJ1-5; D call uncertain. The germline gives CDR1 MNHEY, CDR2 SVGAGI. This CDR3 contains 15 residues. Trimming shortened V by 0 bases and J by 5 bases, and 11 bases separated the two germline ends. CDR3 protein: CASSYSGRGDQPQHF. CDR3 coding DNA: TGTGCCAGCAGTTACTCGGGCAGAGGAGATCAGCCCCAGCATTTT.

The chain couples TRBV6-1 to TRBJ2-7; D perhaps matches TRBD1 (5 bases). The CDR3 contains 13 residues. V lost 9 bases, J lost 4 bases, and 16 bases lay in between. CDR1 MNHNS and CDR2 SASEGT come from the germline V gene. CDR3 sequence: CASTYRLGYEQYF. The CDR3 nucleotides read TGTGCCAGTACCTACAGGCTGGGGTACGAGCAGTACTTC.